This T cell receptor beta chain was sequenced during a study of OX40 agonist ivuxolimab in advanced cancers. Describing the broader study: Ivuxolimab was an agonistic, fully human IgG2 monoclonal antibody directed against OX40 (CD134), a costimulatory receptor. Of the 52 patients in dose escalation, some 20 had hepatocellular carcinoma, around 15 had melanoma, 9 had renal cell carcinoma and 9 had head and neck cancer. Partial responses occurred in three dose-escalation patients, of whom one had hepatocellular carcinoma and two had cutaneous melanoma. Prior anti-PD-1, anti-PD-L1 or anti-CTLA-4 therapy was permitted, and about 40% of dose-escalation patients had received checkpoint inhibitors. The purpose of peripheral TCRbeta sequencing was to test whether ivuxolimab changed TCR sequence diversity and led to clonal T-cell expansion. The monotherapy dose-escalation portion (N ≈ 56 patients) of the phase I ivuxolimab trial is reported in the paper. Intravenous ivuxolimab was administered to patients every 2 weeks at six dose levels: 0.01, 0.1, 0.3, 1.5, 3 and 10 mg/kg. The dose-escalation cohort was 80% to 90% male with a mean age of about 58 years, ranging from about 20 to 80.

The trial excluded patients who had a history of autoimmune disease or who were on systemic immunosuppression. In every dose cohort, peripheral blood was drawn for TCR sequencing at baseline, cycle 4 day 1, and cycle 7 day 1. The samples were taken from a phase I, first-in-human, multicenter, open-label dose-escalation trial of ivuxolimab. Adults with locally advanced or metastatic melanoma, renal cell carcinoma, hepatocellular carcinoma or head and neck squamous cell carcinoma were enrolled in the trial. Before TCR sequencing, CD4+ T cells and CD8+ T cells were sorted from peripheral blood as separate populations. Comment on this clone: Its antigen is unknown. No quality values exist for individual bases; no much larger clone is one base distant.

The CDR3 goes from the cysteine to the phenylalanine over 16 residues. The DNA shown is the 48-base CDR3, in frame from base 1. The CDR1 and CDR2 encoded by the germline V gene (reference sequence) are SEHNR and FQNEAQ. The germline V and J ends show losses of 0 bases and 6 bases respectively, and no gene match explains 7 bases of the junction. Overall study results and their limits: In the 0.1-3.0 mg/kg groups, partial responders had among the lowest normalized peripheral clonal expansion, particularly in CD8+ T cells. Low levels of normalized T-cell clonal expansion were also seen in some patients who did not respond. After ivuxolimab, more expanded clones were found on average in CD8+ T cells than in CD4+ T cells. At doses of 0.1 to 3.0 mg/kg, clonal expansion of both CD4+ and CD8+ blood T cells was observed from baseline to week 6. Which antigens the clonally expanded peripheral T cells were specific for was not determined.

To sequence the TCRbeta CDR3 region, genomic DNA was isolated from the sorted cells. The immunoSEQ Assay was used to sequence the TCRbeta CDR3 regions. TCRdb stores this immuneACCESS table with in-frame sequences only. Part of the clones is absent; in the studies checked, under half of the shortfall reflects unresolved V genes, and no reason is known for the rest. The sample table lists roughly 23,000 clones, around 77% of them with a count of one. The biggest ten clones account for 15% to 20% of the sample. The chain employs TRBV7-9 and TRBJ1-1; 10 central bases correspond to TRBD1. Specimen: CD4+ or CD8+ T cells sorted from blood, collected in a trial of the OX40 agonist ivuxolimab. The receptor comes from an adult with an advanced solid tumor such as melanoma, head and neck, liver or kidney cancer. The CDR3 is CASSLAADRGGPEAFF. The nucleotides are TGTGCCAGCAGCTTAGCGGCGGACAGGGGGGGTCCTGAAGCTTTCTTT.